This T cell receptor beta chain is from a study of blood T cell repertoires in COVID-19. Germline CDR1 is SGHVS and CDR2 is FQNEAQ. The CDR3 contains 14 residues. Trimming removed 2 bases at V and 5 bases at J, with 12 bases between. In the authors' workflow: Amplification with reference gene primers provided the estimates of nucleated cell counts. Measured with immunoSEQ multiplex PCR; TCRdb has only the in-frame clones, and not every one. The V and J calls and the clone size are those of that table, but D and trimming were determined from the DNA. The table lists approximately 230,000 clones, 80% to 90% of them singletons, with 1.3% to 1.5% in the top ten.

The V and J genes are TRBV7-8 and TRBJ2-5, with a possible D match to TRBD1 (6 bases). The sample was peripheral blood. This clonotype originated in a man older than 75 with acute or convalescent COVID-19. This CDR3 is CASSLSRQGETQYF. CDR3 in DNA: TGTGCCAGCAGCTTATCCCGGCAGGGGGAGACCCAGTACTTC.